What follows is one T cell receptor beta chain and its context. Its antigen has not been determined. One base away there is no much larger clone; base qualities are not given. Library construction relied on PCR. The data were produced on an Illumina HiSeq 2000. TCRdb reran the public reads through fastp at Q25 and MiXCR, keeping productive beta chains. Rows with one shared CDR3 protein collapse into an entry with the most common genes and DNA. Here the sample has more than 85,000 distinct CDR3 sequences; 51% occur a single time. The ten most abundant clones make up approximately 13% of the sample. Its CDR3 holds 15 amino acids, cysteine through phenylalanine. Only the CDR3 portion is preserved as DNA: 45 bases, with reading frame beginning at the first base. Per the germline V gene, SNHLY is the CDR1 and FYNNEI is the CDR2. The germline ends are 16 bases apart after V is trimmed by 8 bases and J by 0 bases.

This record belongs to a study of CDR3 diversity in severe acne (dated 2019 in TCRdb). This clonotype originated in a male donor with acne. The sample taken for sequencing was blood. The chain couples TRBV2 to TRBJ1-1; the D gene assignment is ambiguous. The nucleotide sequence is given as TGTGCCAGCCATAAGGCAGGCGAGTTGAACACTGAAGCTTTCTTT. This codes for CASHKAGELNTEAFF.